The 21 T cell receptor beta chains below were found in one sample sequenced in a study of blood T cell repertoires in COVID-19. Clones were read by immunoSEQ multiplex PCR, and TCRdb kept only the in-frame ones, dropping some. The profile covers about 200,000 clones, with approximately 86% appearing a single time and more than 8.5% taken by the ten largest. Sequencing was performed on peripheral blood. These receptors were collected from a woman in her forties or fifties with COVID-19, enrolled during active disease.

J is TRBJ1-1 and V is TRBV19, with 8 bases lining up with TRBD1. The germline V gene has CDR1 LNHDA and CDR2 SQIVND (reference sequence). The CDR3 contains 14 residues. After removal of 6 bases from V and 6 bases from J, the junction contained 9 bases not matched to a gene. The CDR3 region has the DNA TGTGCCAGTAGCCCACAGGGGGGGAGCGCTGAAGCTTTCTTT. It specifies CASSPQGGSAEAFF.

The V gene is TRBV27, the J gene TRBJ2-1, with D uncertain. This CDR3 spans 15 amino acids. V was trimmed by 5 bases and J by 3 bases, leaving 14 bases between them. CDR1 is MNHEY and CDR2 is SMNVEV in the germline V gene (reference sequence). The CDR3 protein is CASSASWAYYNEQFF. The DNA for the CDR3 is TGTGCCAGCAGTGCCTCCTGGGCTTACTACAATGAGCAGTTCTTC.

The chain is built from TRBV24-1 and TRBJ2-5; 9 bases line up with TRBD2. From germline, CDR1 is KGHDR and CDR2 SFDVKD. V shed 2 bases and J 1 base; nucleotides not matched to a gene: 4. This CDR3 is built from 16 residues. CDR3 sequence (DNA): TGTGCCACCAGTGATTACGGTAGCGGGGGCCAAGAGACCCAGTACTTC. Amino acid sequence: CATSDYGSGGQETQYF.

The chain joins TRBV2 to TRBJ2-7; TRBD1 matches at 10 bases. Germline lookup yields CDR1 SNHLY and CDR2 FYNNEI. The CDR3 spans 13 residues. Trimming took 5 bases from V and 6 from J; bases not matched to a gene: 4. The CDR3 loop reads CASSPGQGLEQYV. CDR3 bases: TGTGCCAGCAGTCCGGGACAGGGGCTCGAGCAGTACGTC.

The chain employs TRBV10-3 and TRBJ1-5, with D uncertain. The CDR3 loop spans 14 amino acids. Germline loops: CDR1 ENHRY, CDR2 SYGVKD. Trimming shortened V by 0 bases and J by 9 bases, and 12 bases separated the two germline ends. CDR3 coding DNA: TGTGCCATCAGTGAGTCGGGAGGTCTTCGGCCCCAGCATTTT. Its protein is CAISESGGLRPQHF.

The V and J genes are TRBV15 and TRBJ1-2; D perhaps matches TRBD1 (6 bases). V lost 3 bases and J lost 3, with 11 bases in between. Germline loops: CDR1 LNHNV, CDR2 YYDKDF (reference sequence). The length of the CDR3 is 14 residues. CDR3 coding DNA: TGTGCCACCAGCAGCACAGGGTCCCACTATGGCTACACCTTC. Its translation: CATSSTGSHYGYTF.

The chain carries TRBV15 and TRBJ2-1; maybe TRBD2 (7 bases). This CDR3 is built from 15 residues. Germline CDR1 and CDR2: LNHNV and YYDKDF (reference sequence). Trimming took off 0 bases at V and 4 bases at J, with 10 bases between the two ends. The CDR3 region is CATSRDRGGYNEQFF. CDR3 sequence (DNA): TGTGCCACCAGCAGAGATAGGGGGGGGTACAATGAGCAGTTCTTC. The variable domain in full, with the rest retrieved from reference TRBV15 and TRBJ2-1, is DAMVIQNPRYQVTQFGKPVTLSCSQTLNHNVMYWYQQKSSQAPKLLFHYYDKDFNNEADTPDNFQSRRPNTSFCFLDIRSPGLGDTAMYLCATSRDRGGYNEQFFGPGTRLTVL.

The chain carries TRBV7-2 and TRBJ2-7; the D gene is possibly TRBD1 (6 bases). This CDR3 spans 14 amino acids. CDR1 is SGHTA and CDR2 is FQGNSA in the germline V gene. The ends were cut back, 6 bases at V and 3 bases at J, with 15 bases in the middle. Here the CDR3 DNA reads TGTGCCAGCAGGCGGTCTGGGGGCAGCTACGAGCAGTACTTC. It encodes CASRRSGGSYEQYF.

This chain uses TRBV30 with TRBJ1-4; 9 positions agree with TRBD1. Germline V gene sequence: CDR1 GTSNPN, CDR2 SVGIG (reference sequence). The CDR3 consists of 13 residues. The ends lost 1 base at V and 8 bases at J; junction bases unmatched: 2. The CDR3 loop reads CAWSDRGREKLFF. CDR3 in DNA: TGTGCCTGGAGTGACAGGGGGCGGGAAAAACTGTTTTTT.

The CDR3 here is CASSVADYPTDTQYF. DNA of the CDR3: TGTGCCAGCAGCGTAGCTGACTACCCCACAGATACGCAGTATTTT. This rearrangement joins TRBV9 to TRBJ2-3, with D perhaps matching TRBD2 (5 bases). This CDR3 spans 15 amino acids. Germline CDR1 SGDLS, CDR2 YYNGEE. The ends were cut back, 0 bases at V and 2 bases at J, with 10 bases in the middle.

CDR3: CASRWDTQETQYF. CDR3 coding DNA: TGTGCCAGCAGATGGGACACCCAAGAGACCCAGTACTTC. This sequence joins TRBV7-6 and TRBJ2-5; a possible D gene is TRBD1 (6 bases). V lost 6 bases, J lost 1 base, and 9 bases lay in between. This CDR3 region has 13 residues. Germline V lookup: CDR1 SGHVS, CDR2 FNYEAQ.

The rearrangement uses TRBV9 and TRBJ2-1; 9 bases are a match to TRBD2. The CDR3 has 17 residues. Germline V gene data show CDR1 as SGDLS and CDR2 as YYNGEE. V dropped 3 bases and J dropped 9; count of bases not matched to a gene: 16. CDR3 loop: CASSDPMWVAGEGEQFF. CDR3 nucleotides: TGTGCCAGCAGCGACCCCATGTGGGTAGCGGGGGAGGGTGAGCAGTTCTTC. Full variable domain (rest looked up from reference TRBV9 and TRBJ2-1): DSGVTQTPKHLITATGQRVTLRCSPRSGDLSVYWYQQSLDQGLQFLIQYYNGEERAKGNILERFSAQQFPDLHSELNLSSLELGDSALYFCASSDPMWVAGEGEQFFGPGTRLTVL.

This clone was counted a single time. This sequence joins TRBV5-4 and TRBJ1-1; D perhaps matches TRBD1 (5 bases). This CDR3 region has 12 residues. Per the germline V gene, CDR1 is SGHNT and CDR2 is YYREEE (reference sequence). V gave up 4 bases and J gave up 8 bases, with 12 bases separating them. CDR3 in amino acids: CASSVPNREAFF. DNA for the CDR3: TGTGCCAGCAGCGTACCCAACAGGGAAGCTTTCTTT. Combining the CDR3 with reference TRBV5-4 and TRBJ1-1 gives the whole variable domain ETGVTQSPTHLIKTRGQQVTLRCSSQSGHNTVSWYQQALGQGPQFIFQYYREEENGRGNFPPRFSGLQFPNYSSELNVNALELDDSALYLCASSVPNREAFFGQGTRLTVV.

The V call is TRBV6-2 or TRBV6-3, the J call TRBJ1-1; maybe TRBD1 (6 bases). This CDR3 region has 17 residues. V lost 2 bases and J lost 3, with 19 bases in between. The V gene's germline CDR1 is MNHEY and CDR2 SVGEGT. The CDR3 region has the DNA TGTGCCAGCAGTTACAAATTCACAGGGTATTTGTACACTGAAGCTTTCTTT. As protein: CASSYKFTGYLYTEAFF.

The V call is TRBV5-6, the J call TRBJ2-4; 7 positions agree with TRBD1. The CDR3 totals 16 residues. The trim removed 5 bases at V and 2 bases at J, leaving 10 bases unmatched. Germline V gene data show CDR1 as SGHDT and CDR2 as YYEEEE. DNA of the CDR3: TGTGCCAGCAGTTACAGGGGATTTGGGACCAAAAACATTCAGTACTTC. This codes for CASSYRGFGTKNIQYF.

The J gene is TRBJ1-1, the V gene TRBV28; 9 nucleotides agree with TRBD1. Unmatched junction bases numbered 9, after V lost 3 bases and J lost 4 bases. CDR1 and CDR2 (germline): MDHEN, SYDVKM. The CDR3 loop spans 16 amino acids. CDR3 in amino acids: CASSLDRGYVGTEAFF. CDR3 DNA: TGTGCCAGCAGTTTGGACAGGGGTTATGTGGGCACTGAAGCTTTCTTT.

The chain joins TRBV6-5 to TRBJ2-2; D may be TRBD1 (5 bases). Germline CDR1 is MNHEY and CDR2 is SVGAGI. V was clipped by 5 bases and J by 5 bases, with 9 bases between them. The CDR3 consists of 13 residues. The CDR3 spells CASSTDKTGELFF. The CDR3 DNA reads TGTGCCAGCAGTACGGACAAAACCGGGGAGCTGTTTTTT.

V gene TRBV6-2 or TRBV6-3 combines with J gene TRBJ2-7; D is perhaps TRBD2 (6 bases). Germline V gene data show CDR1 as MNHEY and CDR2 as SVGEGT. V was pared by 3 bases and J by 1 base, with 10 bases between. CDR3 size: 14 residues. This CDR3 reads CASSYNGGSYEQYF. Written as DNA, the CDR3 is TGTGCCAGCAGTTATAATGGAGGGTCCTACGAGCAGTACTTC.

This chain links TRBV28 with TRBJ2-7; TRBD2 aligns across 8 bases. Trimming took 0 bases from V and 2 from J; bases not matched to a gene: 0. Germline V gene lookup returns CDR1 MDHEN and CDR2 SYDVKM. This CDR3 region has 14 residues. For the CDR3, the DNA is TGTGCCAGCAGTTTATGGCGGGGGGCCTACGAGCAGTACTTC. This gives the protein CASSLWRGAYEQYF.

V usage is TRBV7-9 and J usage is TRBJ2-3; D perhaps matches TRBD2 (6 bases). The germline V gene encodes CDR1 SEHNR and CDR2 FQNEAQ (reference sequence). Trimming stripped 8 bases from V and 8 bases from J, with 20 bases between. The CDR3 is 14 amino acids. CDR3 bases: TGTGCCAGCGGAGCCAGCGGGCGAGGAGGTACGCAGTATTTT. Its protein product is CASGASGRGGTQYF.

The chain couples TRBV12-3 or TRBV12-4 to TRBJ1-2; D ambiguous. The CDR3 is made up of 13 amino acids. Between the trimmed V and J ends, which lost 2 bases and 2 bases, there was a span of 6 bases. The CDR3 DNA sequence: TGTGCCAGCAGTTTAACGGGGAACTATGGCTACACCTTC. Protein: CASSLTGNYGYTF.